Presented here are 30 T cell receptor beta chains from one specimen sequenced in a study of OX40 agonist ivuxolimab in advanced cancers. Here immunoSEQ multiplex PCR was the method, and the copy in TCRdb shows in-frame clones only, minus some. The sample lists 36,000 or so clones; roughly 80% were seen once. This specimen consisted of CD4+ or CD8+ T cells sorted from blood, obtained in a trial of the OX40 agonist ivuxolimab. The receptors stem from an adult with an advanced solid tumor such as melanoma, head and neck, liver or kidney cancer.

The chain uses TRBV29-1 and TRBJ1-2; D may be TRBD1 (6 bases). The CDR3 totals 13 residues. Germline CDR1 SQVTM, CDR2 ANQGSEA. V dropped 0 bases and J dropped 7 bases, with 12 bases sitting between them. The CDR3 DNA reads TGCAGCGTTGAAGACCAGGGGCCGGGTGGCTACACCTTC. It is translated as CSVEDQGPGGYTF.

V is TRBV6-4 and J is TRBJ2-3; TRBD2 matches at 9 bases. This CDR3 is built from 13 residues. Unmatched junction bases numbered 8, after V lost 10 bases and J lost 6 bases. CDR1 and CDR2 (germline): MRHNA, SNTAGT. The CDR3 DNA reads TGTGCCACCAGGACTAGCGCGTCCGATACGCAGTATTTT. Residues: CATRTSASDTQYF.

The chain has TRBV5-6 and TRBJ1-6, with D tentatively TRBD1 (5 bases). Germline V CDR1 and CDR2: SGHDT, YYEEEE. Trimming shortened V by 0 bases and J by 7 bases, and 11 bases separated the two germline ends. The CDR3 has 15 residues. The CDR3 nucleotides are TGTGCCAGCAGCTTGGTCCGGGACCTGAATTCACCCCTCCACTTT. This encodes CASSLVRDLNSPLHF.

This clone has only a few counts. CDR3 nucleotides: TGTGCCTGGGGAACAGGGATCGGGCACTACGAGCAGTACTTC. Translation gives CAWGTGIGHYEQYF. The chain is built from TRBV30 and TRBJ2-7; a possible D gene is TRBD1 (6 bases). Trimming left V 5 bases short and J 3 bases short, with 17 bases between. The germline CDR1 and CDR2 sequences are GTSNPN and SVGIG (reference sequence). The CDR3 has 14 amino acids.

V usage is TRBV6-5 and J usage is TRBJ1-2; D remains unclear. Per the germline V gene, CDR1 is MNHEY and CDR2 is SVGAGI. The CDR3 runs to 12 residues. V was clipped by 7 bases and J by 7 bases, with 13 bases between them. CDR3 residues: CASTRPGFGYTF. CDR3 DNA sequence: TGTGCCAGCACGAGGCCTGGCTTTGGCTACACCTTC.

The rearrangement links TRBV28 to TRBJ1-5; D unclear. V lost 3 bases and J lost 0, with 15 bases in between. Germline V gene data show CDR1 as MDHEN and CDR2 as SYDVKM. The CDR3 runs to 17 residues. CDR3 protein: CASSFHPVGYSNQPQHF. For the CDR3, the DNA is TGTGCCAGCAGTTTTCATCCGGTTGGGTATAGCAATCAGCCCCAGCATTTT.

The table lists this clone with a few counts. V is TRBV7-9 and J is TRBJ2-6, with 9 bases identical to TRBD1. The germline V gene has CDR1 SEHNR and CDR2 FQNEAQ (reference sequence). This CDR3 has 18 residues. The V gene end was trimmed by 4 bases and the J gene end by 1 base; junction bases not matched to a gene: 8. The CDR3 spells CASSSDRGIVSGANVLTF. For the CDR3, the DNA is TGTGCCAGCAGCTCGGACAGGGGAATCGTGTCTGGGGCCAACGTCCTGACTTTC.

The CDR3 DNA reads TGTGCCAGTAGTATAGGACAGGGCGACGGGAAAGCTTTCTTT. Protein: CASSIGQGDGKAFF. V gene TRBV19 combines with J gene TRBJ1-1, with TRBD1 matching 7 bases. The CDR3 totals 14 residues. With 1 base clipped from V and 9 bases from J, the junction kept 8 bases outside the gene matches. The germline V gene encodes CDR1 LNHDA and CDR2 SQIVND (reference sequence).

The J gene is TRBJ2-3, the V gene TRBV6-4, with TRBD2 matching over 9 bases. The V segment lost 0 bases and the J segment 4 bases; nucleotides outside the gene matches: 2. The germline V gene has CDR1 MRHNA and CDR2 SNTAGT. The CDR3 loop spans 15 amino acids. CDR3 DNA: TGTGCCAGCAGTGACTCTGCGGGGGGGCCAGATACGCAGTATTTT. Translating it yields CASSDSAGGPDTQYF.

This clone occurred once. The J gene is TRBJ2-7, the V gene TRBV6-5; D gene uncertain. This CDR3 is 12 amino acids long. Germline lookup yields CDR1 MNHEY and CDR2 SVGAGI. Trimming cost V 1 base and J 7 bases, with 8 bases left between them. In DNA form, the CDR3 reads TGTGCCAGCAGTTACTTTGGCAGGGAGCAGTACTTC. It translates to CASSYFGREQYF.

The rearrangement links TRBV9 to TRBJ1-6; 10 nucleotides line up with TRBD1. CDR3 length: 15 residues. Losses at the gene ends were 0 bases for V and 7 bases for J; bases not matched to a gene: 1. Germline CDR1 SGDLS, CDR2 YYNGEE. The CDR3 coding sequence is TGTGCCAGCAGCGTAGCGACAGGGGGCAATTCACCCCTCCACTTT. It translates to CASSVATGGNSPLHF.

This chain joins TRBV7-2 and TRBJ1-5, with 8 nucleotides matching TRBD1. This CDR3 spans 15 amino acids. Per the germline V gene, CDR1 is SGHTA and CDR2 is FQGNSA. The trim removed 0 bases at V and 8 bases at J, leaving 6 bases unmatched. For the CDR3, the DNA is TGTGCCAGCAGCTTAGCATGGACAGGGATGAAGCCCCAGCATTTT. Amino acids: CASSLAWTGMKPQHF.

V gene TRBV5-1 combines with J gene TRBJ1-2; D perhaps matches TRBD1 (6 bases). The germline gives CDR1 SGHRS, CDR2 YFSETQ. The CDR3 has 14 amino acids. V lost 4 bases, J lost 7 bases, and 17 bases lay in between. CDR3 sequence: CASSLQPGGGGYTF. DNA for the CDR3: TGCGCCAGCAGCCTCCAACCCGGGGGCGGTGGCTACACCTTC. Looking up the rest from reference TRBV5-1 and TRBJ1-2 gives the full variable domain: KAGVTQTPRYLIKTRGQQVTLSCSPISGHRSVSWYQQTPGQGLQFLFEYFSETQRNKGNFPGRFSGRQFSNSRSEMNVSTLELGDSALYLCASSLQPGGGGYTFGSGTRLTVV.

As for this clone: The junction and the germline gene differ at one end; a read error may be behind it. This sample includes further DNA sequences coding for the same CDR3. This chain connects TRBV18 to TRBJ1-1; TRBD1 is a possible D gene (5 bases). The CDR3 runs 13 residues. CDR1 KGHSH and CDR2 LQKENI come from the germline V gene. CDR3 region: CASSPSRETEAFF. Here the CDR3 DNA reads TGCGCCAGCTCTCCCTCCAGGGAAACTGAAGCTTTCTTT.

The rearrangement links TRBV11-2 to TRBJ2-5; TRBD2 might be the D (5 bases). The germline CDR1 and CDR2 sequences are SGHAT and FQNNGV. CDR3 size: 16 residues. With 6 bases removed from V and 3 bases from J, the gap between germline ends came to 20 bases. This CDR3 is CASRLLGPGIEETQYF. CDR3 coding DNA: TGTGCCAGCAGATTATTAGGGCCGGGGATCGAAGAGACCCAGTACTTC.

The V gene is TRBV4-2, the J gene TRBJ1-1, with D hard to call. This CDR3 spans 18 amino acids. The V end lost 1 base, the J end lost 0 bases, and 18 bases lay between the germline ends. Per the germline V gene, CDR1 is LGHNA and CDR2 is YNFKEQ. This chain's CDR3 is CASSQGVTERVMNTEAFF. Written as DNA, the CDR3 is TGTGCCAGCAGCCAAGGTGTAACAGAGAGGGTAATGAACACTGAAGCTTTCTTT.

Only a few counts were recorded for this clone. The chain combines TRBV7-2 with TRBJ1-3; no reliable D call. Germline CDR1 SGHTA, CDR2 FQGNSA. V was trimmed by 2 bases and J by 0 bases, leaving 5 bases between them. The CDR3 covers 14 residues. This chain's CDR3 is CASSLSSSGNTIYF. CDR3 coding DNA: TGTGCCAGCAGCTTAAGTTCCTCTGGAAACACCATATATTTT.

The chain links TRBV5-4 to TRBJ1-1; D is undetermined. The germline CDR1 and CDR2 sequences are SGHNT and YYREEE (reference sequence). The CDR3 has 12 residues. Trimming removed 2 bases at V and 0 bases at J, with 2 bases between. This CDR3 is CASSFLNTEAFF. In DNA, the CDR3 is TGTGCCAGCAGCTTCCTGAACACTGAAGCTTTCTTT.

This chain joins TRBV7-9 and TRBJ2-3; D is possibly TRBD1 (6 bases). The CDR3 is 17 amino acids. With 5 bases removed from V and 0 bases from J, the gap between germline ends came to 18 bases. Germline CDR1 reads SEHNR; CDR2 reads FQNEAQ (reference sequence). The CDR3 DNA is TGTGCCAGCAGCCCAGCCCGGACAGCCCCGAGCACAGATACGCAGTATTTT. This codes for CASSPARTAPSTDTQYF.

The genes are TRBV4-1 and TRBJ1-6; possibly TRBD1 for D (5 bases). Trimming left V 1 base short and J 6 bases short, with 16 bases between. CDR1 is MGHRA and CDR2 is YSYEKL in the germline V gene. The CDR3 spans 17 residues. The CDR3 DNA is TGCGCCAGCAGCCAAGGCGCGGGGCTTATCCCTAATTCACCCCTCCACTTT. The encoded protein is CASSQGAGLIPNSPLHF.

This clone was detected a few times. The V call is TRBV4-1, the J call TRBJ2-7; no reliable D call. The CDR3 sequence is 16 residues long. Trimming cost V 1 base and J 3 bases, with 16 bases left between them. Germline-derived CDR1 and CDR2 are MGHRA and YSYEKL. The CDR3 loop reads CASSQVDLGYYYEQYF. The CDR3 DNA follows: TGCGCCAGCAGCCAAGTAGACCTGGGCTATTACTACGAGCAGTACTTC.

The rearrangement links TRBV18 to TRBJ1-1; D gene unclear. Germline V CDR1 and CDR2: KGHSH, LQKENI. Deletions cut 5 bases from V and 4 bases from J, with 11 bases between. The CDR3 consists of 13 residues. This chain's CDR3 is CASSNGFPTEAFF. DNA of the CDR3: TGTGCCAGCTCAAATGGGTTTCCCACTGAAGCTTTCTTT.

This chain connects TRBV5-4 to TRBJ1-1; the D gene is possibly TRBD1 (6 bases). The CDR3 is made up of 17 amino acids. The germline V gene has CDR1 SGHNT and CDR2 YYREEE (reference sequence). V lost 1 base, J lost 5 bases, and 21 bases lay in between. The CDR3 sequence: CASSLWGLPGVGTEAFF. The DNA of the CDR3 is TGTGCCAGCAGCTTGTGGGGGCTCCCGGGGGTGGGGACTGAAGCTTTCTTT.

The chain combines TRBV7-3 with TRBJ2-7, with a possible D match to TRBD1 (5 bases). V was pared by 5 bases and J by 3 bases, with 11 bases between. Looked up from germline, CDR1 is SGHTA and CDR2 is FQGTGA. The CDR3 covers 13 residues. CDR3 protein: CASSRGAGYEQYF. The CDR3 region has the DNA TGTGCCAGCAGCCGTGGGGCCGGCTACGAGCAGTACTTC.

Only one count was recorded for this clone. This sequence joins TRBV5-1 and TRBJ2-1, with D possibly being TRBD1 or TRBD2 (5 bases each). Between the trimmed V and J ends, which lost 4 bases and 2 bases, there was a span of 13 bases. The CDR3 sequence is 15 residues long. Germline CDR1 is SGHRS and CDR2 is YFSETQ. In nucleotides, the CDR3 is TGCGCCAGCAGCCCGATCGTGGGGGCCTACAATGAGCAGTTCTTC. It encodes CASSPIVGAYNEQFF. Supplemented by reference TRBV5-1 and TRBJ2-1, the full variable domain reads KAGVTQTPRYLIKTRGQQVTLSCSPISGHRSVSWYQQTPGQGLQFLFEYFSETQRNKGNFPGRFSGRQFSNSRSEMNVSTLELGDSALYLCASSPIVGAYNEQFFGPGTRLTVL.

The V and J genes are TRBV6-1 and TRBJ1-5; 8 positions match TRBD1. The CDR3 has 14 amino acids. V shed 7 bases and J 5 bases; nucleotides not matched to a gene: 7. Germline V gene data show CDR1 as MNHNS and CDR2 as SASEGT. Written as DNA, the CDR3 is TGTGCCAGCAATCGGAACAGGGGGGATCAGCCCCAGCATTTT. This translates into CASNRNRGDQPQHF.

The gene calls are TRBV11-3 and TRBJ2-2; 8 nucleotides match TRBD2. The CDR3 has 15 amino acids. V trimming: 3 bases; J trimming: 4 bases; junction bases outside the gene matches: 4. CDR1 and CDR2 from the germline V gene are SGHNT and YENEEA. CDR3 in amino acids: CASSFDGGATGELFF. DNA for the CDR3: TGTGCCAGCAGCTTCGACGGGGGGGCCACCGGGGAGCTGTTTTTT.

The rearrangement joins TRBV11-2 to TRBJ2-7, with 8 bases that match TRBD2. CDR3 length: 15 amino acids. Per the germline V gene, CDR1 is SGHAT and CDR2 is FQNNGV. The V gene end was trimmed by 2 bases and the J gene end by 5 bases; junction bases not matched to a gene: 8. In nucleotides, the CDR3 is TGTGCCAGCAGCTTAAACGGGGGGGCAAAAAACGAGCAGTACTTC. Encoded protein: CASSLNGGAKNEQYF.

The V gene is TRBV19, the J gene TRBJ1-4, with a possible D match to TRBD1 (6 bases). This CDR3 is built from 15 residues. Trimming left V 10 bases short and J 1 base short, with 16 bases between. The germline gives CDR1 LNHDA, CDR2 SQIVND (reference sequence). As DNA, the CDR3 is TGTGCCACCCTACCCAGGGGAGGAACTAATGAAAAACTGTTTTTT. Its translation: CATLPRGGTNEKLFF.

CDR3 coding DNA: TGTGCCAGCAGCTCGAAGACAGCTTCTAACTATGGCTACACCTTC. Encoded protein: CASSSKTASNYGYTF. V gene TRBV5-4 combines with J gene TRBJ1-2; the D gene is possibly TRBD1 (5 bases). The CDR3 runs to 15 residues. V lost 3 bases and J 0 bases, leaving 12 bases between the germline ends. Germline CDR1 reads SGHNT; CDR2 reads YYREEE (reference sequence).